The 8 T cell receptor beta chains below all came from one sample that was sequenced in a study of shared clonotypes between healthy human individuals. Method: immunoSEQ multiplex PCR; TCRdb's copy keeps in-frame clones and lacks some. The sample yields approximately 1.4 million clones, around 98% seen once. Sequencing was done on a sample of naive CD4+ T cells sorted from blood. Regarding subset: CD45RA+ positively selected. These receptors were taken from a man aged 30 to 39 in good health.

The chain joins TRBV6-5 to TRBJ2-5; 7 bases are shared with TRBD1. The germline V gene encodes CDR1 MNHEY and CDR2 SVGAGI. V shed 10 bases and J 3 bases; nucleotides not matched to a gene: 11. The CDR3 extends over 14 amino acids. In nucleotides, the CDR3 is TGTGCCACGAAAAAGGGGGCGGCAAAAGAGACCCAGTACTTC. Its translation: CATKKGAAKETQYF.

The chain has TRBV7-2 and TRBJ1-4; D is unresolved. V lost 5 bases and J lost 0, with 13 bases in between. This CDR3 contains 16 residues. CDR1 and CDR2 from the germline V gene are SGHTA and FQGNSA. The CDR3 sequence: CASSRSRPATNEKLFF. The CDR3 region has the DNA TGTGCCAGCAGCCGATCACGACCTGCAACTAATGAAAAACTGTTTTTT.

The table lists this clone with a count of one. The genes are TRBV28 and TRBJ2-7; D not certain. Germline-derived CDR1 and CDR2 are MDHEN and SYDVKM. The CDR3 has 14 amino acids. Trimming shortened V by 2 bases and J by 6 bases, and 14 bases separated the two germline ends. This chain's CDR3 is CASSLPMTVREQYF. CDR3 coding DNA: TGTGCCAGCAGTTTACCCATGACGGTCCGCGAGCAGTACTTC.

The V gene is TRBV25-1, the J gene TRBJ2-5, with 7 nucleotides matching TRBD2. This CDR3 has 14 residues. J was trimmed by 2 bases and V by 6 bases; bases with no gene match: 6. The germline gives CDR1 MGHDK, CDR2 SYGVNS. This CDR3 is CASSRLASQETQYF. CDR3 nucleotide sequence: TGTGCCAGCAGCAGACTAGCTTCACAAGAGACCCAGTACTTC. The variable domain in full, with the rest retrieved from reference TRBV25-1 and TRBJ2-5, is EADIYQTPRYLVIGTGKKITLECSQTMGHDKMYWYQQDPGMELHLIHYSYGVNSTEKGDLSSESTVSRIRTEHFPLTLESARPSHTSQYLCASSRLASQETQYFGPGTRLLVL.

The chain uses TRBV25-1 and TRBJ2-1, with 8 bases fitting TRBD1. The CDR3 totals 16 residues. The V gene end was trimmed by 6 bases and the J gene end by 0 bases; junction bases not matched to a gene: 7. Germline CDR1 MGHDK, CDR2 SYGVNS. The CDR3: CASSPTGAFSYNEQFF. Written as DNA, the CDR3 is TGTGCCAGCAGCCCGACAGGGGCCTTCTCCTACAATGAGCAGTTCTTC.

The chain has TRBV7-2 and TRBJ1-2; D may be TRBD1 (5 bases). Germline V lookup: CDR1 SGHTA, CDR2 FQGNSA. The V end lost 5 bases, the J end lost 4 bases, and 14 bases lay between the germline ends. The CDR3 length is 14 residues. Here the CDR3 DNA reads TGTGCCAGCAGCCCTCGGGACGGGGCCTATGGCTACACCTTC. Protein product: CASSPRDGAYGYTF.

The chain joins TRBV4-3 to TRBJ2-7; TRBD2 matches 8 bases. Trimming at V came to 3 bases and at J to 0 bases, leaving 13 bases not matched to a gene. Germline values: CDR1 LGHNA, CDR2 YSLEER. This CDR3 spans 18 amino acids. The CDR3 DNA reads TGCGCCAGCAGCCAGTTCCTGATCGGACTAGCAAACTCCTACGAGCAGTACTTC. It encodes CASSQFLIGLANSYEQYF.

This rearrangement joins TRBV7-9 to TRBJ2-7; 8 bases align to TRBD1. V trimming: 5 bases; J trimming: 2 bases; junction bases outside the gene matches: 5. CDR3 length: 14 amino acids. Looked up from germline, CDR1 is SEHNR and CDR2 is FQNEAQ (reference sequence). The CDR3 protein is CASSRGQEPYEQYF. CDR3 sequence (DNA): TGTGCCAGCAGCCGGGGACAGGAGCCCTACGAGCAGTACTTC.